The clone carrying this TCR beta chain was seen many times. The antigen remains undetermined. Stable hyperthyroid donors showed no ophthalmopathy during 18 months follow-up. Fresh peripheral blood, over 9.5 ml, was the PBMC source. The V gene lost 5 bases and the J gene lost 4 bases, with 11 bases spanning the gap. Germline V gene data show CDR1 as LNHDA and CDR2 as SQIVND (reference sequence). The length of the CDR3 is 14 residues. The authors amplified TCR beta CDR3 regions from RNA transcripts. First-round RT-PCR employed HTBI primers, with a second-round multiplex PCR after it. Via MiXCR, TCRdb re-called the multiplex PCR reads, giving one row per CDR3 protein. The sample lists a few hundred thousand distinct CDR3 sequences; roughly 17% were seen once. The sample originates from a study of Graves' ophthalmopathy and Graves' hyperthyroidism. About the study: There was a collection of peripheral blood at initial diagnosis, before any treatment. Study outcomes and limitations: Most expanded clonotypes in thyroid above 0.001 frequency also showed up in blood.

The chain joins TRBV19 to TRBJ2-2; D call uncertain. This receptor was taken from an adult woman with stable Graves' hyperthyroidism. The specimen was peripheral blood. The CDR3 spells CASSPLDGTGELFF. The CDR3 DNA is TGTGCCAGTAGTCCCCTGGACGGCACCGGGGAGCTGTTTTTT.